This T cell receptor (beta chain) is drawn from a study of tumor and adjacent non-tumor tissue in lung cancer. Three rounds of nested PCR, following a modified ARM-PCR protocol, produced the TCRbeta library. MiXCR, applied by TCRdb to the multiplex PCR reads, yields one record per CDR3 protein. The sample holds 200,000 to 250,000 distinct CDR3 sequences, about 76% seen once. RNA was extracted from bulk tissue without any cell sorting. Germline V lookup: CDR1 SGHAT, CDR2 FQNNGV. The CDR3 totals 15 residues. Comments on this clonotype: Compared with germline, one end of the junction differs, possibly owing to a read error.

This clonotype was sampled from a man between 60 and 70 years old with non-small cell lung cancer. The genes are TRBV11-2 and TRBJ2-1, with 8 bases identical to TRBD1. The specimen sequenced was lung tumor tissue. CDR3 region: CTSSEDRVSYNEQFF. The CDR3 nucleotides read TGTACCAGCAGCGAGGACAGGGTCTCCTACAACGAGCAGTTCTTC.